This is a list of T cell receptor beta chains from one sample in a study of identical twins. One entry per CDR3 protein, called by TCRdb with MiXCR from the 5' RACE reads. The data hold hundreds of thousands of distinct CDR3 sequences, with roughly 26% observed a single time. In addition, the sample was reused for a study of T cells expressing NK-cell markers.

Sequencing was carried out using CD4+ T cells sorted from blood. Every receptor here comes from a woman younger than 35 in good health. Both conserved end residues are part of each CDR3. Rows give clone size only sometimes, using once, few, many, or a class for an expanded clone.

cdr3_aa: CASSLGGTGSSYEQYF; clone_size: .; v_call: TRBV12-3/TRBV12-4
cdr3_aa: CSVVWDRGLYGYTF; clone_size: .; v_call: TRBV29-1
cdr3_aa: CATSGWGGNEQFF; clone_size: few; v_call: TRBV24-1
cdr3_aa: CASGTYNEQFF; clone_size: .; v_call: TRBV2
cdr3_aa: CSARARLNFRKKAGETQYF; clone_size: .; v_call: TRBV20-1
cdr3_aa: CSARQGVTDTQYF; clone_size: .; v_call: TRBV20-1
cdr3_aa: CASNLAGNEQFF; clone_size: few; v_call: TRBV6-2/TRBV6-3
cdr3_aa: CASSGSSITDTQYF; clone_size: .; v_call: TRBV10-2
cdr3_aa: CASSEGTPEHNEQFF; clone_size: few; v_call: TRBV6-1
cdr3_aa: CASSEGGLRNYEQYF; clone_size: few; v_call: TRBV6-1
cdr3_aa: CASGPGEGNEKLFF; clone_size: few; v_call: TRBV12-3/TRBV12-4
cdr3_aa: CASSLRLTNTGELFF; clone_size: .; v_call: TRBV7-8
cdr3_aa: CASSGTLFF; clone_size: few; v_call: TRBV25-1
cdr3_aa: CASSLVGSEQYF; clone_size: .; v_call: TRBV5-1
cdr3_aa: CSVEVTPGSGNTIYF; clone_size: .; v_call: TRBV29-1
cdr3_aa: CASSLVAEYYEQYF; clone_size: .; v_call: TRBV27
cdr3_aa: CASSLVGSTSETQYF; clone_size: .; v_call: TRBV7-9
cdr3_aa: CASSLYSGNYGYTF; clone_size: few; v_call: TRBV7-6
cdr3_aa: CASSPDPAYEQYF; clone_size: few; v_call: TRBV7-2
cdr3_aa: CASSPEGFGYTF; clone_size: .; v_call: TRBV11-2
cdr3_aa: CASSSPLQETQYF; clone_size: .; v_call: TRBV27
cdr3_aa: CSARASGGTYNEQFF; clone_size: few; v_call: TRBV20-1
cdr3_aa: CSASRGETNEKLFF; clone_size: .; v_call: TRBV20-1
cdr3_aa: CASSSVIPGVGETQYF; clone_size: few; v_call: TRBV7-7
cdr3_aa: CASSEGGEQYF; clone_size: .; v_call: TRBV2
cdr3_aa: CASNQQGANEKLFF; clone_size: .; v_call: TRBV9
cdr3_aa: CSASPGLEAFF; clone_size: few; v_call: TRBV20-1
cdr3_aa: CASSLGTGGYNEQFF; clone_size: many; v_call: TRBV5-1
cdr3_aa: CASSADSTHGYTF; clone_size: few; v_call: TRBV11-2
cdr3_aa: CASSQGSLAGRSQYF; clone_size: few; v_call: TRBV3-1
cdr3_aa: CASKPGGLSGYTF; clone_size: .; v_call: TRBV2
cdr3_aa: CASSPRQGSPYEQYF; clone_size: .; v_call: TRBV5-4
cdr3_aa: CASSSLGLMNTEAFF; clone_size: .; v_call: TRBV4-2
cdr3_aa: CASSLVFLGYSGANVLTF; clone_size: .; v_call: TRBV5-1
cdr3_aa: CASSLSATSGSYEQYF; clone_size: .; v_call: TRBV28
cdr3_aa: CASKLRTGVPGELFF; clone_size: .; v_call: TRBV2
cdr3_aa: CASPNFTEAFF; clone_size: .; v_call: TRBV18
cdr3_aa: CSVAIIGTYNEQFF; clone_size: many; v_call: TRBV29-1
cdr3_aa: CASSVVGGYTEAFF; clone_size: .; v_call: TRBV9
cdr3_aa: CSAHHSGGADNEQFF; clone_size: .; v_call: TRBV20-1
cdr3_aa: CASSYNYDNEQFF; clone_size: few; v_call: TRBV6-6